A selection of T cell receptor beta chains follows, all from one sample in a study of T-cell memory formation after mild COVID-19. TCRdb used MiXCR to reprocess the 5' RACE reads, holding one entry per CDR3 protein. The sample has approximately 390,000 distinct CDR3 sequences, more than 15% seen once. The specimen sequenced was PBMCs or a T cell subset sorted from them (not recorded which). The receptor set was obtained from a man between 18 and 29 years old who had mild COVID-19 (a few samples of this study predate the infection). Cell type and time point are not known. The CDR3 runs from the conserved cysteine through the conserved F or W. D genes are given only for firm matches. Expanded clones are given a class, and other clones once, few, many or no size at all.

TRBJ2-3	.	TRBV6-6	once	CASRDWRLSTDTQYF	TGTGCCAGCAGGGACTGGAGATTGAGCACAGATACGCAGTATTTT
TRBJ2-4	.	TRBV7-9	.	CASSFEPLGAKNIQYF	TGTGCCAGCAGCTTCGAACCTTTGGGGGCCAAAAACATTCAGTACTTC
TRBJ2-1	TRBD2	TRBV7-2	many	CASSPGLAEYNEQFF	TGTGCCAGCAGCCCGGGACTAGCGGAGTACAATGAGCAGTTCTTC
TRBJ2-1	TRBD2	TRBV7-8	few	CASSLLRRGFYNEQFF	TGTGCCAGCAGCTTATTGCGGCGGGGGTTCTACAATGAGCAGTTCTTC
TRBJ1-1	.	TRBV5-1	.	CASSFSLMNTEAFF	TGCGCCAGCAGCTTTAGCCTAATGAACACTGAAGCTTTCTTT
TRBJ1-3	.	TRBV25-1	few	CASSKVEDFPGNTIYF	TGTGCCAGCAGTAAAGTCGAAGACTTTCCTGGAAACACCATATATTTT
TRBJ1-3	.	TRBV4-2	few	CASSNARAGNTIYF	TGTGCCAGCAGCAACGCTCGAGCTGGAAACACCATATATTTT
TRBJ1-2	TRBD1	TRBV6-5	few	CASRPGQHYGYTF	TGTGCCAGCAGGCCGGGACAGCACTATGGCTACACCTTC
TRBJ2-2	.	TRBV7-9	few	CASSLGVGTPTGELFF	TGTGCCAGCAGCTTAGGGGTCGGGACACCAACCGGGGAGCTGTTTTTT
TRBJ2-1	.	TRBV18	.	CASSPGPGKGYNEQFF	TGTGCCAGCTCACCAGGTCCTGGTAAGGGATACAATGAGCAGTTCTTC
TRBJ1-4	.	TRBV12-3/TRBV12-4	few	CASSSGTSEKLFF	TGTGCCAGCAGTTCCGGGACGTCTGAAAAACTGTTTTTT
TRBJ1-1	TRBD1	TRBV7-2	.	CASSTGQTVEAFF	TGTGCCAGCAGCACGGGACAGACGGTTGAAGCTTTCTTT
TRBJ2-7	.	TRBV5-1	few	CASSLEGVLYEQYF	TGCGCCAGCAGCTTGGAGGGCGTCCTCTACGAGCAGTACTTC
TRBJ2-1	TRBD2	TRBV3-1	.	CASSQEASGGADEQFF	TGTGCCAGCAGCCAAGAGGCTAGCGGGGGGGCTGATGAGCAGTTCTTC
TRBJ2-5	.	TRBV5-5	few	CASSFAGRETQYF	TGTGCCAGCAGCTTTGCAGGGCGAGAGACCCAGTACTTC
TRBJ2-3	TRBD2	TRBV20-1	.	CSARRGGTDTQYF	TGCAGTGCTAGGCGGGGGGGCACAGATACGCAGTATTTT
TRBJ2-5	.	TRBV10-3	many	CAISDRVYQETQYF	TGTGCCATCAGTGACAGGGTGTACCAAGAGACCCAGTACTTC
TRBJ1-5	.	TRBV12-3/TRBV12-4	.	CASSHEGGQPQHF	TGTGCCAGCAGCCACGAGGGGGGCCAGCCCCAGCATTTT
TRBJ2-3	TRBD2	TRBV4-3	few	CASSQDRLAGQKYTQYF	TGCGCCAGCAGCCAAGATCGGCTAGCGGGGCAAAAGTATACGCAGTATTTT
TRBJ1-5	.	TRBV28	.	CASSVPPFDQPQHF	TGTGCCAGCAGTGTCCCTCCGTTTGATCAGCCCCAGCATTTT
TRBJ2-3	.	TRBV5-4	few	CASTVPQGDTQYF	TGTGCCAGCACCGTCCCACAGGGAGATACGCAGTATTTT
TRBJ1-2	.	TRBV5-1	few	CASSNSLLSGYTF	TGCGCCAGCAGTAACAGTCTCCTGTCGGGCTACACCTTC
TRBJ2-1	TRBD1	TRBV7-9	many	CASSIRDRYNEQFF	TGTGCCAGCAGCATCCGGGACAGGTACAATGAGCAGTTCTTC
TRBJ1-1	.	TRBV5-1	.	CASSPLVYTEAFF	TGCGCCAGCAGCCCATTAGTCTACACTGAAGCTTTCTTT
TRBJ2-1	TRBD1	TRBV29-1	.	CSVSGTGKENEQFF	TGCAGCGTCTCCGGGACAGGGAAAGAGAATGAGCAGTTCTTC
TRBJ1-5	TRBD1	TRBV4-1	few	CASSQDPGQGVSQPQHF	TGCGCCAGCAGCCAAGATCCGGGACAGGGGGTGAGTCAGCCCCAGCATTTT
TRBJ2-5	.	TRBV5-1	.	CASSRAAEAETQYF	TGCGCCAGCAGCCGGGCCGCGGAAGCAGAGACCCAGTACTTC
TRBJ1-2	.	TRBV2	.	CASSGTEALYGYTF	TGTGCCAGCAGTGGGACAGAAGCCCTCTATGGCTACACCTTC
TRBJ2-1	TRBD1	TRBV10-3	.	CAISGQGAYNEQFF	TGTGCCATCAGTGGACAGGGGGCTTACAATGAGCAGTTCTTC
TRBJ1-2	.	TRBV7-8	.	CASSLDGGRSAGYTF	TGTGCCAGCAGCTTAGACGGGGGACGGTCGGCTGGCTACACCTTC
TRBJ1-5	TRBD1	TRBV27	.	CASSPRTGATLPQHF	TGTGCCAGCAGTCCAAGGACAGGGGCGACCTTGCCCCAGCATTTT
TRBJ1-2	.	TRBV12-3/TRBV12-4	.	CASRSDVFYGYTF	TGTGCCAGCAGATCCGACGTATTTTATGGCTACACCTTC
TRBJ2-5	.	TRBV12-3/TRBV12-4	few	CASRATLYQETQYF	TGTGCCAGCAGAGCCACACTGTACCAAGAGACCCAGTACTTC
TRBJ2-3	TRBD1	TRBV4-1	many	CASSQEPGQGVIGTDTQYF	TGCGCCAGCAGCCAAGAGCCGGGACAGGGGGTTATTGGCACAGATACGCAGTATTTT
TRBJ1-1	TRBD1	TRBV6-2/TRBV6-3	few	CASSSGQGARGTEAFF	TGTGCCAGCAGTTCGGGACAGGGGGCACGAGGGACTGAAGCTTTCTTT
TRBJ1-2	.	TRBV20-1	few	CSARDSDTSNYGYTF	TGCAGTGCTAGAGATTCGGACACGTCTAACTATGGCTACACCTTC
TRBJ2-3	TRBD2	TRBV27	.	CASSYRGGVTDTQYF	TGTGCCAGCAGTTATCGCGGGGGAGTCACAGATACGCAGTATTTT
TRBJ1-2	TRBD1	TRBV5-5	.	CASSRQGEVANYGYTF	TGTGCCAGCAGCCGACAGGGCGAGGTAGCTAACTATGGCTACACCTTC
TRBJ1-2	TRBD1	TRBV4-1	.	CASSQVDRGTTYGYTF	TGCGCCAGCAGCCAAGTCGACAGGGGCACGACCTATGGCTACACCTTC
TRBJ2-2	.	TRBV18	.	CASSRPVGELFF	TGTGCCAGCTCCCGTCCCGTCGGGGAGCTGTTTTTT
TRBJ1-2	TRBD1	TRBV10-3	.	CAITDQPGQGSYGYTF	TGTGCCATAACCGATCAACCGGGACAGGGGAGCTATGGCTACACCTTC
TRBJ2-1	TRBD1	TRBV9	many	CASSQGERLYNEQFF	TGTGCCAGCAGCCAGGGGGAACGGCTCTACAATGAGCAGTTCTTC
TRBJ2-1	.	TRBV4-3	.	CASSQTRTLLYNEQFF	TGCGCCAGCAGCCAAACCAGGACCCTCTTATACAATGAGCAGTTCTTC
TRBJ2-2	.	TRBV4-1	.	CASSRLPLGELFF	TGCGCCAGCAGCCGCCTACCTTTAGGGGAGCTGTTTTTT
TRBJ2-3	.	TRBV7-9	.	CASSWGVGGPRTDTQYF	TGTGCCAGCAGCTGGGGCGTGGGCGGGCCTCGCACAGATACGCAGTATTTT
TRBJ1-1	TRBD1	TRBV3-1	few	CASSQGPGTGSGTEAFF	TGTGCCAGCAGCCAAGGTCCCGGGACAGGGTCCGGCACTGAAGCTTTCTTT
TRBJ1-5	TRBD1	TRBV7-2	.	CASSKQGSANQPQHF	TGTGCCAGCAGTAAACAGGGGTCGGCCAATCAGCCCCAGCATTTT
TRBJ2-1	TRBD2	TRBV5-1	.	CASSPALSGAFNEQFF	TGCGCCAGCAGCCCGGCCTTGAGCGGGGCGTTCAATGAGCAGTTCTTC
TRBJ2-3	.	TRBV7-2	few	CASSPLQTDTQYF	TGTGCCAGCAGCCCCCTCCAAACAGATACGCAGTATTTT
TRBJ1-2	.	TRBV6-5	.	CASSYSPSGSGRYGYTF	TGTGCCAGCAGTTACTCGCCGTCGGGATCGGGGCGGTATGGCTACACCTTC
TRBJ2-1	.	TRBV24-1	.	CATMSEIPRSEQFF	TGTGCCACCATGTCGGAAATCCCTCGGAGTGAGCAGTTCTTC
TRBJ2-7	TRBD2	TRBV2	.	CASGTSDSYEQYF	TGTGCCAGCGGGACTAGCGACTCCTACGAGCAGTACTTC
TRBJ2-5	.	TRBV6-5	.	CASSYNSGHEYF	TGTGCCAGCAGTTACAATTCGGGGCATGAGTACTTC
TRBJ1-4	.	TRBV14	.	CASSQGGILFF	TGTGCCAGCAGCCAAGGGGGAATTCTGTTTTTT
TRBJ2-5	.	TRBV7-9	.	CDSSPVPQETQYF	TGTGACAGCAGCCCCGTTCCCCAAGAGACCCAGTACTTC
TRBJ1-2	.	TRBV7-9	few	CASSLQSGYTF	TGTGCCAGCAGCTTACAGAGCGGCTACACCTTC
TRBJ2-7	TRBD2	TRBV15	few	CATSSGRGGAYEQYF	TGTGCCACCAGCAGTGGGCGGGGGGGGGCCTACGAGCAGTACTTC
TRBJ2-1	.	TRBV11-2	.	CASSLMGSSYNEQFF	TGTGCCAGCAGCTTAATGGGTAGCTCCTACAATGAGCAGTTCTTC
TRBJ2-3	TRBD1	TRBV6-2/TRBV6-3	.	CASSTGTVSTDTQYF	TGTGCCAGCAGCACCGGGACAGTTAGCACAGATACGCAGTATTTT
TRBJ2-2	.	TRBV6-6	few	CASRGGLDTGELFF	TGTGCCAGCAGGGGGGGCCTCGACACCGGGGAGCTGTTTTTT